This is a list of T cell receptor beta chains from one sample in a study of T-cell reconstitution after alpha-beta-depleted transplantation in children. Each CDR3 protein gets one entry after TCRdb re-called the PCR reads with MiXCR. The table shows approximately 270,000 distinct CDR3 sequences, with 9.9% occurring only once. Material: PBMCs from the stem cell graft donor, obtained from the stem cell graft. The receptors originated from a human donor who donated a stem cell graft to a child with SCID. Both conserved end residues are part of each CDR3. D genes are given only for firm matches. Where a row states a size, it is once, few, many or the class of an expanded clone; other rows omit it.

few	TRBV6-1	TRBJ1-1	TRBD1	TGTGCCAGCAGAAACCAGGGACAGGGTTTTTACACTGAAGCTTTCTTT	CASRNQGQGFYTEAFF
NA	TRBV5-6	TRBJ2-7	TRBD2	TGTGCCAGCAGCCAAGACAGCGGGAGTTACTACGAGCAGTACTTC	CASSQDSGSYYEQYF
NA	TRBV5-1	TRBJ1-1	TRBD1	TGCGCCAGCAGCCCCACCGGGACAGGGACCCGCAGGACTGAAGCTTTCTTT	CASSPTGTGTRRTEAFF
NA	TRBV5-1	TRBJ2-1	NA	TGCGCCAGCAGCTTGGATAAGGTGAGCTCCTACAATGAGCAGTTCTTC	CASSLDKVSSYNEQFF
many	TRBV24-1	TRBJ2-7	NA	TGTGCCATCAATCGGACAGCTTACCCCTACGAGCAGTACTTC	CAINRTAYPYEQYF
few	TRBV7-2	TRBJ2-7	NA	TGTGCCAGCAGCTTAGAGGGCCAGGGAGGTGGCGAGCAGTACTTC	CASSLEGQGGGEQYF
many	TRBV19	TRBJ1-1	NA	TGTGCCAGTAGTCCGACGGGGGTCTGGGGCACTGAAGCTTTCTTT	CASSPTGVWGTEAFF
NA	TRBV6-5	TRBJ1-1	NA	TGTGCCAGCAGTTACTCGACGGTTTTGGGGCGAGGGAACACTGAAGCTTTCTTT	CASSYSTVLGRGNTEAFF
many	TRBV29-1	TRBJ2-7	TRBD2	TGCAGCGTTGTTTCTAGCGGTTCCTACGAGCAGTACTTC	CSVVSSGSYEQYF
NA	TRBV9	TRBJ2-6	NA	TGTGCCAGCAGCTTGGGAGGGGGGGCGTCTGGGGCCAACGTCCTGACTTTC	CASSLGGGASGANVLTF
few	TRBV12-3/TRBV12-4	TRBJ2-1	TRBD1	TGTGCCAGCAGTCTAACAGGGGGCCCCTACAATGAGCAGTTCTTC	CASSLTGGPYNEQFF
NA	TRBV27	TRBJ2-2	NA	TGTGCCAGCAGTTTATCGGCAGGGGCCCGCACCGGGGAGCTGTTTTTT	CASSLSAGARTGELFF
few	TRBV6-2/TRBV6-3	TRBJ2-3	NA	TGTGCCAGCAGTTTCATTGGGAGAGATACGCAGTATTTT	CASSFIGRDTQYF
few	TRBV5-1	TRBJ2-3	NA	TGCGCCAGCAGCCCTCAAGCGAGTAGCACAGATACGCAGTATTTT	CASSPQASSTDTQYF
NA	TRBV28	TRBJ1-5	NA	TGTGCCAGCAGTTTAGAGGCCCGAAGCAATCAGCCCCAGCATTTT	CASSLEARSNQPQHF
NA	TRBV12-3/TRBV12-4	TRBJ1-5	TRBD1	TGTGCCAGCAGTCGGGGACAGATTAATCAGCCCCAGCATTTT	CASSRGQINQPQHF
few	TRBV5-1	TRBJ1-6	NA	TGCGCCAGCAGCTTTGGTTGGGGCAGTACCAATTCACCCCTCCACTTT	CASSFGWGSTNSPLHF
NA	TRBV5-1	TRBJ2-3	TRBD1	TGCGCCAGCGGGGACAGGGGCCGAACAGATACGCAGTATTTT	CASGDRGRTDTQYF
NA	TRBV12-3/TRBV12-4	TRBJ2-5	NA	TGTGCCAGCAGTTTAGTGAGGGGGGCTAAAGAGACCCAGTACTTC	CASSLVRGAKETQYF
NA	TRBV11-1	TRBJ2-1	TRBD2	TGTGCCAGCAGCGCAGTGAGGGGGCCTAGCGGGGTCCAGAATTACAATGAGCAGTTCTTC	CASSAVRGPSGVQNYNEQFF
NA	TRBV12-3/TRBV12-4	TRBJ2-1	TRBD2	TGTGCCAGCAGTTTCGTAGCGGGGGGGAGCTCCTACAATGAGCAGTTCTTC	CASSFVAGGSSYNEQFF
few	TRBV7-9	TRBJ2-1	TRBD2	TGTGCCAGCAGCTTTTTGGCGGGGGGGCTATCTGAGCAGTTCTTC	CASSFLAGGLSEQFF
NA	TRBV2	TRBJ2-1	NA	TGTGCCAGCAGTGAACTCCCGTCTTCCTCCTACAATGAGCAGTTCTTC	CASSELPSSSYNEQFF
many	TRBV24-1	TRBJ2-3	NA	TGTGCCACCAGTGATTTAGCAGATACGCAGTATTTT	CATSDLADTQYF
few	TRBV12-3/TRBV12-4	TRBJ1-1	NA	TGTGCCAGCACTCCGGACACCTACACTGAAGCTTTCTTT	CASTPDTYTEAFF
few	TRBV14	TRBJ2-7	TRBD1	TGTGCCAGCAGCCAAGCCTCCTGGGACAGGTCCGGGCAGTACTTC	CASSQASWDRSGQYF
few	TRBV20-1	TRBJ1-4	NA	TGCAGTGCTACCGGTGGGGGGATGGAAAAACTGTTTTTT	CSATGGGMEKLFF
NA	TRBV2	TRBJ1-4	NA	TGTGCCAGCACGGGCAGGGGTAATGAAAAACTGTTTTTT	CASTGRGNEKLFF
NA	TRBV6-1	TRBJ2-1	TRBD2	TGTGCCAGCAGCCTACGGCCTGGGGCGGGGGGGCGTAATGAGCAGTTCTTC	CASSLRPGAGGRNEQFF
many	TRBV14	TRBJ2-2	NA	TGTGCCAGCAGCCAAGCGGCAGGGGGGACCGGGGAGCTGTTTTTT	CASSQAAGGTGELFF
NA	TRBV7-8	TRBJ2-2	NA	TGTGCCAGCAGCTTTATCATCCAGATTGACACCGGGGAGCTGTTTTTT	CASSFIIQIDTGELFF
NA	TRBV29-1	TRBJ1-1	NA	TGCAGCGTTCGGCGGAGCACTGAAGCTTTCTTT	CSVRRSTEAFF
few	TRBV10-3	TRBJ2-2	NA	TGTGCCATCAGTCCGCCGGGGGACGAGACCGGGGAGCTGTTTTTT	CAISPPGDETGELFF
many	TRBV28	TRBJ1-2	NA	TGTGCCGGCGGGAGAAACTATGGCTACACCTTC	CAGGRNYGYTF
few	TRBV5-1	TRBJ1-1	NA	TGCGCCAGCAGCGCGGAGGGGACGGTGAACACTGAAGCTTTCTTT	CASSAEGTVNTEAFF
few	TRBV4-2	TRBJ2-5	NA	TGTGCCAGCAGCCAAGATATGGAGACCCAGTACTTC	CASSQDMETQYF
NA	TRBV6-1	TRBJ1-5	NA	TGTGCCAGCAGCGGACCGCTTAGCAATCAGCCCCAGCATTTT	CASSGPLSNQPQHF
many	TRBV20-1	TRBJ2-1	TRBD2	TGCAGTGCTAGAGATGCCGTAGGGGGGCGGGGGGCTGAGCAGTTCTTC	CSARDAVGGRGAEQFF
few	TRBV7-9	TRBJ2-7	NA	TGTGCCAGCAGCACTGTGAACGAGCAGTACTTC	CASSTVNEQYF
few	TRBV4-1	TRBJ1-2	NA	TGCGCCAGCAGCCAAGATGGGCAGGCGCCCATCTATGGCTACACCTTC	CASSQDGQAPIYGYTF
NA	TRBV12-3/TRBV12-4	TRBJ2-4	NA	TGTGCCAGCACCCCCCCGCGCACCAGGGTGTCCAAAAACATTCAGTACTTC	CASTPPRTRVSKNIQYF
NA	TRBV20-1	TRBJ2-5	TRBD2	TGCAGTGCCTACCCCCGTTTTATAGCGGGGTTCCAAGAGACCCAGTACTTC	CSAYPRFIAGFQETQYF
few	TRBV12-3/TRBV12-4	TRBJ2-7	NA	TGTGCCAGCAGTCTCTGGACTTCGACCTACGAGCAGTACTTC	CASSLWTSTYEQYF
many	TRBV4-1	TRBJ2-1	NA	TGCGCCAGCAGCCGTCTCTTCAGCTCGGTCTCCTACAATGAGCAGTTCTTC	CASSRLFSSVSYNEQFF
NA	TRBV10-3	TRBJ1-6	NA	TGTGCCATCAGTGAGGGTGGGCCCTATAATTCACCCCTCCACTTT	CAISEGGPYNSPLHF
NA	TRBV12-3/TRBV12-4	TRBJ2-3	TRBD2	TGTGCCAGCAGTTTGCGACTAGCGGGGGACTCAGATACGCAGTATTTT	CASSLRLAGDSDTQYF
few	TRBV20-1	TRBJ2-7	NA	TGCAGTGCTAGAGACCCGGGGGCAGACTACGAGCAGTACTTC	CSARDPGADYEQYF
few	TRBV5-1	TRBJ2-1	TRBD1	TGCGCCAGCAGCTTGGAGATGACAGGGGGCCCGGCCAATGAGCAGTTCTTC	CASSLEMTGGPANEQFF
NA	TRBV5-1	TRBJ2-1	NA	TGCGCCAGCAGCTTCCGGGGGTCGGTGAGGGATGAGCAGTTATTC	CASSFRGSVRDEQLF
few	TRBV4-1	TRBJ2-3	TRBD1	TGCGCCAGCAGCCAAGGGACAGGAGCTAGCACAGATACGCAGTATTTT	CASSQGTGASTDTQYF
NA	TRBV12-3/TRBV12-4	TRBJ2-3	NA	TGTGCCAGCAGTGGGGACCACACAGATACGCAGTATTTT	CASSGDHTDTQYF
few	TRBV7-6	TRBJ2-3	TRBD2	TGTGCCAGCAGCTCGGGACTAGCGGGGGGAGGTGTGTCAGATACGCAGTATTTT	CASSSGLAGGGVSDTQYF
NA	TRBV12-3/TRBV12-4	TRBJ1-2	NA	TGTGCCAGCAGTTTTCCCGCGAGGGTAGGATATGGCTACACCTTC	CASSFPARVGYGYTF
NA	TRBV29-1	TRBJ2-3	TRBD1	TGCAGCGTTGTACAGGGGGTTAGGACAGATACGCAGTATTTT	CSVVQGVRTDTQYF
few	TRBV28	TRBJ2-2	NA	TGTGCCAGCAGTTTTAGGGGTCTTTCTGTCGGGGAGCTGTTTTTT	CASSFRGLSVGELFF